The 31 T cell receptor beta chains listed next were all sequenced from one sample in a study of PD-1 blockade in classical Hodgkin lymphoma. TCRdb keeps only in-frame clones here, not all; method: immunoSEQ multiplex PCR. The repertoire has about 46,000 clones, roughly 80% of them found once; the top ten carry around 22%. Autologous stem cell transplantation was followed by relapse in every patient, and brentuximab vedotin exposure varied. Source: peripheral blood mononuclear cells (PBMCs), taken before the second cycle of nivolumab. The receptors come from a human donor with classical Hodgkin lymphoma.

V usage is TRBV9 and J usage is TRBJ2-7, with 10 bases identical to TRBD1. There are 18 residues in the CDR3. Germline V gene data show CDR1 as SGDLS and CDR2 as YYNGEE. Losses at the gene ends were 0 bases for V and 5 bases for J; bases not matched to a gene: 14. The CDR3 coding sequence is TGTGCCAGCAGCGTAGAAGGATTAGGTTGGGACAGGGGCAACGAGCAGTACTTC. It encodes CASSVEGLGWDRGNEQYF.

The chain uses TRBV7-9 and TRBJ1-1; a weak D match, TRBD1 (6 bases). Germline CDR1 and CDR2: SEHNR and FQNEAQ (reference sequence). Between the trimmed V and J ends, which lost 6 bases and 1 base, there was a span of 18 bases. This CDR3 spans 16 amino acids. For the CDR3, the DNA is TGTGCCAGCAGACCCGCGTTGGGGGCGCGGAACACTGAAGCTTTCTTT. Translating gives CASRPALGARNTEAFF. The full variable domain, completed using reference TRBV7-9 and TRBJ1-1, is DTGVSQNPRHKITKRGQNVTFRCDPISEHNRLYWYRQTLGQGPEFLTYFQNEAQLEKSRLLSDRFSAERPKGSFSTLEIQRTEQGDSAMYLCASRPALGARNTEAFFGQGTRLTVV.

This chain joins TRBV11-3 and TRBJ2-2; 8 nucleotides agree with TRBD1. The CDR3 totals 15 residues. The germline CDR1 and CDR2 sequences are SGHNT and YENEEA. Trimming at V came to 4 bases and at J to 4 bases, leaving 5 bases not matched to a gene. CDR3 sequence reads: CASSSAGGLTGELFF. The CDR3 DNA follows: TGTGCCAGCAGCTCCGCAGGGGGCCTCACCGGGGAGCTGTTTTTT.

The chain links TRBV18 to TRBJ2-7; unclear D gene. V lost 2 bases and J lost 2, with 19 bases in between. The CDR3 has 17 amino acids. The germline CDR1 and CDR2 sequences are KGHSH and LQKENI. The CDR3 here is CASSPSAGFGITYEQYF. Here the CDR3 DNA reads TGTGCCAGCTCACCATCGGCCGGCTTTGGGATTACCTACGAGCAGTACTTC.

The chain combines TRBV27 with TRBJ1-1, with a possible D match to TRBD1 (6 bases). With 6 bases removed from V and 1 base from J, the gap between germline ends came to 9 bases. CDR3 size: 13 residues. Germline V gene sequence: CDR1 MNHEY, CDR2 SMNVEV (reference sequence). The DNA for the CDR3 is TGTGCCAGCAGGGGACACTCGAACACTGAAGCTTTCTTT. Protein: CASRGHSNTEAFF.

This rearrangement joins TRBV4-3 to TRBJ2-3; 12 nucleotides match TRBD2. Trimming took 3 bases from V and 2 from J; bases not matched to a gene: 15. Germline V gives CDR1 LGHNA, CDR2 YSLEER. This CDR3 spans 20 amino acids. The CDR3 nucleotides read TGCGCCAGCAGCCACGAAACATGGGCTAGCGGGGGGGCCCCCACAGATACGCAGTATTTT. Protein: CASSHETWASGGAPTDTQYF.

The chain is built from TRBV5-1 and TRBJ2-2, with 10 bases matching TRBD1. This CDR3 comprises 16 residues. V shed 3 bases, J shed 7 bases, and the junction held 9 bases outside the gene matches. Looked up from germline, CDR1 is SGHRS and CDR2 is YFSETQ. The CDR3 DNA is TGCGCCAGCAGCTGGACTTCCGGGACAGGGGACGGGGAGCTGTTTTTT. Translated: CASSWTSGTGDGELFF. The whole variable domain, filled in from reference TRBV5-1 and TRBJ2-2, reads KAGVTQTPRYLIKTRGQQVTLSCSPISGHRSVSWYQQTPGQGLQFLFEYFSETQRNKGNFPGRFSGRQFSNSRSEMNVSTLELGDSALYLCASSWTSGTGDGELFFGEGSRLTVL.

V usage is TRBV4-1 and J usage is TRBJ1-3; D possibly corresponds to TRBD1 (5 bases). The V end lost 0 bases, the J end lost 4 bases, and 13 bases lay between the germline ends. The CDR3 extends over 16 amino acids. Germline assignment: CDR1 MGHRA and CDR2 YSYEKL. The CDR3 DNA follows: TGCGCCAGCAGCCAAGATTGGGGGGTCTGGGGAAACACCATATATTTT. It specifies CASSQDWGVWGNTIYF.

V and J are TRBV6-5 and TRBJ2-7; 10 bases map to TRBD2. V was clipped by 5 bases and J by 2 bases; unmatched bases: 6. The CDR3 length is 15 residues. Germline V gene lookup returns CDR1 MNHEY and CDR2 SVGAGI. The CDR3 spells CASSTGLAAPYEQYF. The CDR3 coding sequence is TGTGCCAGCAGTACTGGACTAGCGGCACCCTACGAGCAGTACTTC.

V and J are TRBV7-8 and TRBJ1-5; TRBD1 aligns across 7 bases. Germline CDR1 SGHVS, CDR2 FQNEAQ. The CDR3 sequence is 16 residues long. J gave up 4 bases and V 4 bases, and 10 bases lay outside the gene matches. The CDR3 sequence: CASSSRQGGGNQPQHF. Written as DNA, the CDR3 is TGTGCCAGCAGCTCGAGACAGGGAGGCGGGAATCAGCCCCAGCATTTT.

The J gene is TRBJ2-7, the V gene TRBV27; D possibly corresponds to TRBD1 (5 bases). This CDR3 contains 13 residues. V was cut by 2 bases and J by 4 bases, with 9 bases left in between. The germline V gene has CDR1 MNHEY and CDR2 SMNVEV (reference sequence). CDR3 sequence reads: CASSLDRRYEQYF. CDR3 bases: TGTGCCAGCAGTTTAGACAGACGTTACGAGCAGTACTTC.

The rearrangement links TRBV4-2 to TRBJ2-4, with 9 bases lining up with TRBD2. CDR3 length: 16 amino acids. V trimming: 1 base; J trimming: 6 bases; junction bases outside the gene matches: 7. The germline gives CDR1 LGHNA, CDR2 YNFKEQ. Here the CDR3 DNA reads TGTGCCAGCAGCCAAGCCCGGACTAGCGTCTTAAACATTCAGTACTTC. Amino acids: CASSQARTSVLNIQYF.

The CDR3 DNA is TGCGCCAGCAAGGCCTCGATGTCGGAGGAGACCCAGTACTTC. It is translated as CASKASMSEETQYF. The chain employs TRBV10-1 and TRBJ2-5; D unresolved. V was cut by 7 bases and J by 5 bases, with 17 bases left in between. This CDR3 is 14 amino acids long. The V gene's germline CDR1 is WNHNN and CDR2 SYGVQD (reference sequence).

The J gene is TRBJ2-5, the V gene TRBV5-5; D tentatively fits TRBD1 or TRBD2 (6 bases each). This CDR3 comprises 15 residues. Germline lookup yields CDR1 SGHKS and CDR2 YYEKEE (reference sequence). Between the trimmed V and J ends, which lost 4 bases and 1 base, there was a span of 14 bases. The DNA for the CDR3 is TGTGCCAGCAGCCTGTGGGGGGCGGGCCAAGAGACCCAGTACTTC. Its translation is CASSLWGAGQETQYF.

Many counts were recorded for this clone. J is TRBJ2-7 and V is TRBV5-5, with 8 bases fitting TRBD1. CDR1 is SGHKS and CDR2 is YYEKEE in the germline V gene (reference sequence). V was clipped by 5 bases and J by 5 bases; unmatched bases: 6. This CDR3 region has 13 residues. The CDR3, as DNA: TGTGCCAGCAGGTCGGCCAGGGGGCACGAGCAGTACTTC. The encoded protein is CASRSARGHEQYF.

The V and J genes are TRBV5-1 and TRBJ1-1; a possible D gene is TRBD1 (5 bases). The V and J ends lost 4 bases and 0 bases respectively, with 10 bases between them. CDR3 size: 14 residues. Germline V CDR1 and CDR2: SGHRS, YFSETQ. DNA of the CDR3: TGCGCCAGCAGCCCGGGGCTCATGAACACTGAAGCTTTCTTT. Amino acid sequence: CASSPGLMNTEAFF. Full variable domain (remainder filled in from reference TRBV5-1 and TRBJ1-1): KAGVTQTPRYLIKTRGQQVTLSCSPISGHRSVSWYQQTPGQGLQFLFEYFSETQRNKGNFPGRFSGRQFSNSRSEMNVSTLELGDSALYLCASSPGLMNTEAFFGQGTRLTVV.

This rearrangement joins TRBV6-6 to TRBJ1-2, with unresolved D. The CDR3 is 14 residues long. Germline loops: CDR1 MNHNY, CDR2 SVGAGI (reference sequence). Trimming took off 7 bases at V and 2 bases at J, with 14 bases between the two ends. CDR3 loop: CASTTGPRNYGYTF. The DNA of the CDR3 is TGTGCCAGCACTACGGGCCCCCGGAACTATGGCTACACCTTC.

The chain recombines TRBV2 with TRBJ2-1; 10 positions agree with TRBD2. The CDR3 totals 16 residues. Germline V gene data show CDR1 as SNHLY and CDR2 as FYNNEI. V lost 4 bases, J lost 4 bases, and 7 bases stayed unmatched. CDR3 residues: CASSVRLAGAYNEQFF. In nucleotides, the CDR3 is TGTGCCAGCAGTGTTCGGCTAGCGGGAGCGTACAATGAGCAGTTCTTC.

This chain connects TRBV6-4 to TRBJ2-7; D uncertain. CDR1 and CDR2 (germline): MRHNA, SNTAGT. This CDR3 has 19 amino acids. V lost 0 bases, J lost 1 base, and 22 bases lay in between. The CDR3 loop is CASSDSFFSPRNGSYEQYF. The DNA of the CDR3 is TGTGCCAGCAGTGACTCTTTTTTTTCGCCCAGGAACGGATCCTACGAGCAGTACTTC.

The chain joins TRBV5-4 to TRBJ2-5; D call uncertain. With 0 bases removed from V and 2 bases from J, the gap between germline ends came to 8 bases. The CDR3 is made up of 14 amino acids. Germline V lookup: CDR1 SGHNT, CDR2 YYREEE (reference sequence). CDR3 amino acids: CASSLGAVQETQYF. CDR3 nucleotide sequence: TGTGCCAGCAGCTTGGGCGCGGTTCAAGAGACCCAGTACTTC. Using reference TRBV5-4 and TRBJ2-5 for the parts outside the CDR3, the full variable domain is ETGVTQSPTHLIKTRGQQVTLRCSSQSGHNTVSWYQQALGQGPQFIFQYYREEENGRGNFPPRFSGLQFPNYSSELNVNALELDDSALYLCASSLGAVQETQYFGPGTRLLVL.

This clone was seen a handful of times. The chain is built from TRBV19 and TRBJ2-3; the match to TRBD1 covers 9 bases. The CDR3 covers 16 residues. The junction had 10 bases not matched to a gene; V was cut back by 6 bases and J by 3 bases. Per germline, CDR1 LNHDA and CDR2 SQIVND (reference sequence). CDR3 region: CASSLGSDRGTDTQYF. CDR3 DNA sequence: TGTGCCAGTAGCCTGGGGTCGGACAGGGGAACAGATACGCAGTATTTT.

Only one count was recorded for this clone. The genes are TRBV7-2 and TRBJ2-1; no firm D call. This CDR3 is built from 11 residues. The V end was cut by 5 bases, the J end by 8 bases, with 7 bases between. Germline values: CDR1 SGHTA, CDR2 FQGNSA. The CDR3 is CASSVLDEQFF. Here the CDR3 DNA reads TGTGCCAGCAGCGTACTTGATGAGCAGTTCTTC.

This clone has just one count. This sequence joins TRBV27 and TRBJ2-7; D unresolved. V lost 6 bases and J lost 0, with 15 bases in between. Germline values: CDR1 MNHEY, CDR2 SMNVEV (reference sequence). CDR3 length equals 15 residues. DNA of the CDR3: TGTGCCAGCAGCCTCGAAGGCCCTTCCTCCTACGAGCAGTACTTC. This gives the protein CASSLEGPSSYEQYF.

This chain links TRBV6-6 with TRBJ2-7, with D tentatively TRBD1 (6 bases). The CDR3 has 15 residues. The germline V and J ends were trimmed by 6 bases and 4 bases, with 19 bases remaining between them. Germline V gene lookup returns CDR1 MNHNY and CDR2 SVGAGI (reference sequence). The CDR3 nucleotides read TGTGCCAGCAGCATAGGACCGATGGGGGCATACGAGCAGTACTTC. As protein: CASSIGPMGAYEQYF.

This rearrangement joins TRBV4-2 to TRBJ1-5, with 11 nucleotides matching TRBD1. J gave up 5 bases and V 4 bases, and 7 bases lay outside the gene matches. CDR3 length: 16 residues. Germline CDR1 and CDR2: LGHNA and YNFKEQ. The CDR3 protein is CASSPAGTGGDQPQHF. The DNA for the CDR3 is TGTGCCAGCAGCCCAGCCGGGACAGGGGGGGATCAGCCCCAGCATTTT.

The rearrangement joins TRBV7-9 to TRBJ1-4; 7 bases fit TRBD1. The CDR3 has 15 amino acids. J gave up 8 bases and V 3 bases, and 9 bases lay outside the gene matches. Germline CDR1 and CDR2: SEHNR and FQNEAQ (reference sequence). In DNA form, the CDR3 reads TGTGCCAGCAGCTTCGGGGACAGCGTTCGGGAAAAACTGTTTTTT. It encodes CASSFGDSVREKLFF.

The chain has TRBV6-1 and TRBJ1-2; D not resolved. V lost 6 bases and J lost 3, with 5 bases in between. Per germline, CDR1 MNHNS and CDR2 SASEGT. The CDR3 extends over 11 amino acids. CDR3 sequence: CASSRYYGYTF. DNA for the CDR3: TGTGCCAGCAGCAGATACTATGGCTACACCTTC.

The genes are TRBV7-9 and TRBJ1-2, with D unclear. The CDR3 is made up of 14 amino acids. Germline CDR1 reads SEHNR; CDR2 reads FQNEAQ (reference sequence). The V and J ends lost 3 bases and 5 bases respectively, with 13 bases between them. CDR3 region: CASSFNEQFYGYTF. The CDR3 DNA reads TGTGCCAGCAGCTTCAACGAACAGTTTTATGGCTACACCTTC.

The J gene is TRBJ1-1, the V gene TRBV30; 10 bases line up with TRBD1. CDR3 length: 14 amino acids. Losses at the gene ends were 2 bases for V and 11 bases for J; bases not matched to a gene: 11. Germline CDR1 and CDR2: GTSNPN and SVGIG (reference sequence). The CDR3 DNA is TGTGCCTGGAGTCTATCCGGGACAGGGGCCTGGGCTTTCTTT. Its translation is CAWSLSGTGAWAFF.

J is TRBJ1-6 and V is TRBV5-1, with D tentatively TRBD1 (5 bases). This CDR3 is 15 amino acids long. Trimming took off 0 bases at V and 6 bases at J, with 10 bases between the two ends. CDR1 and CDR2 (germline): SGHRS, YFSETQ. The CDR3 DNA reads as TGCGCCAGCAGCTTGGTTCCAGGGCTTAATTCACCCCTCCACTTT. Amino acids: CASSLVPGLNSPLHF.

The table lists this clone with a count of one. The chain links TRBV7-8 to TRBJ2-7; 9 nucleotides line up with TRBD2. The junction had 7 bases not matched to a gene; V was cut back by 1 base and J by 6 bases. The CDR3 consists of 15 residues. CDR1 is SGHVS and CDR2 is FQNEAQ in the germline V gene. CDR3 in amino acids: CASSLVGTSSGEQYF. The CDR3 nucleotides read TGTGCCAGCAGCTTAGTTGGGACTAGCTCCGGCGAGCAGTACTTC.